The present T cell receptor (beta chain) was sequenced within a study of shared clonotypes between healthy human individuals. Study at large: The cohort had a couple of women and a few men, ages 18 to 49. Study results and caveats: Estimated clonotype richness was generally higher in naive than memory subsets. In this cohort, only blood was sampled, and tissue repertoires likely differ. It was observed that roughly 5% of naive CD4 clonotypes were shared across a handful of donors.

Assay: immunoSEQ multiplex PCR; the TCRdb copy retains only in-frame clones and omits some. This sample has approximately 530,000 clones, with around 95% found just once. Germline loops: CDR1 KGHSH, CDR2 LQKENI. The CDR3 is 16 residues long. Trimming removed 6 bases from V and 1 base from J, with 19 bases in between. On this clone itself: Antigen: not known.

The origin of this receptor is a woman aged 25 to 39 in good health. Input material: naive CD4+ T cells sorted from blood. This sample's subset: CD45RA+ positively selected. The V gene is TRBV18, the J gene TRBJ2-7; D remains ambiguous. CDR3 loop: CASSTTPGLNSYEQYF. Here the CDR3 DNA reads TGTGCCAGCTCCACGACGCCAGGTCTAAATTCCTACGAGCAGTACTTC.